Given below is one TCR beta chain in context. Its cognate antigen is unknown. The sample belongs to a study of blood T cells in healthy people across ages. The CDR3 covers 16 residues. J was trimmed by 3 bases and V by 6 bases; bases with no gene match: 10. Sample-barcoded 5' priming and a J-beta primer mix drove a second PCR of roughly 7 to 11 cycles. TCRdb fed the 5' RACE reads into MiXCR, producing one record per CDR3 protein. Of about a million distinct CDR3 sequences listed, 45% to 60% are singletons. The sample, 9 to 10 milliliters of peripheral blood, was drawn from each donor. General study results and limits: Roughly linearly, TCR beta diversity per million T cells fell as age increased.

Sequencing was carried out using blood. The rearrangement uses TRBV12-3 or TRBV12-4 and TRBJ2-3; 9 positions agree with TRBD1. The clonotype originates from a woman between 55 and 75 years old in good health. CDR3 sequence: CASSRGRDRGTDTQYF. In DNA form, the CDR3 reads TGTGCCAGCAGCCGGGGGCGCGACAGGGGGACAGATACGCAGTATTTT.